Below are 5 T cell receptor beta chains sequenced from a single sample in a study of T cell changes during pregnancy in multiple sclerosis. Libraries were prepared by immunoSEQ multiplex PCR; TCRdb keeps only in-frame clonotypes and omits some of them. The data hold some 140,000 clones, with about 95% observed a single time. The source was peripheral blood, collected after pregnancy. Receptor source: a female donor with multiple sclerosis, enrolled in a pregnancy study.

The chain is built from TRBV5-1 and TRBJ2-4, with TRBD1 matching 7 bases. Germline V lookup: CDR1 SGHRS, CDR2 YFSETQ. The length of the CDR3 is 13 residues. V shed 8 bases and J 6 bases; nucleotides not matched to a gene: 8. CDR3 protein: CASSTGISNIQYF. The CDR3 bases are TGCGCCAGTTCGACAGGGATATCAAACATTCAGTACTTC.

V and J are TRBV28 and TRBJ1-2; possible D gene TRBD1, 5 bases. Trimming removed 7 bases from V and 2 bases from J, with 14 bases in between. Germline assignment: CDR1 MDHEN and CDR2 SYDVKM. This CDR3 comprises 14 residues. The CDR3 here is CASKSGGDNYGYTF. The CDR3 DNA reads TGTGCCAGCAAGAGTGGGGGGGACAACTATGGCTACACCTTC.

The CDR3 region has the DNA TGTGCCAGCAGGTTCCGGGACAGGGGAGACTACACCTTC. It is translated as CASRFRDRGDYTF. The chain couples TRBV5-4 to TRBJ1-2, with 10 bases fitting TRBD1. The junction had 8 bases not matched to a gene; V was cut back by 5 bases and J by 10 bases. Germline CDR1 and CDR2: SGHNT and YYREEE (reference sequence). The CDR3 is 13 amino acids.

The chain joins TRBV7-6 to TRBJ2-3, with 9 bases identical to TRBD2. The V gene end was trimmed by 1 base and the J gene end by 2 bases; junction bases not matched to a gene: 4. Germline CDR1 is SGHVS and CDR2 is FNYEAQ. CDR3 length: 16 amino acids. DNA for the CDR3: TGTGCCAGCAGCTTAGTGGTAGCGGGAGTCACAGATACGCAGTATTTT. Protein: CASSLVVAGVTDTQYF.

The V call is TRBV5-4, the J call TRBJ2-1; D might be TRBD2 (6 bases). The CDR3 totals 14 residues. Trimming took 1 base from V and 8 from J, leaving 13 bases between them. The germline CDR1 and CDR2 sequences are SGHNT and YYREEE (reference sequence). The CDR3 sequence: CASSLMSSVDEQFF. The CDR3 region has the DNA TGTGCCAGCAGCTTGATGTCTAGCGTCGATGAGCAGTTCTTC. Full variable domain (outside the CDR3, taken from reference TRBV5-4 and TRBJ2-1): ETGVTQSPTHLIKTRGQQVTLRCSSQSGHNTVSWYQQALGQGPQFIFQYYREEENGRGNFPPRFSGLQFPNYSSELNVNALELDDSALYLCASSLMSSVDEQFFGPGTRLTVL.